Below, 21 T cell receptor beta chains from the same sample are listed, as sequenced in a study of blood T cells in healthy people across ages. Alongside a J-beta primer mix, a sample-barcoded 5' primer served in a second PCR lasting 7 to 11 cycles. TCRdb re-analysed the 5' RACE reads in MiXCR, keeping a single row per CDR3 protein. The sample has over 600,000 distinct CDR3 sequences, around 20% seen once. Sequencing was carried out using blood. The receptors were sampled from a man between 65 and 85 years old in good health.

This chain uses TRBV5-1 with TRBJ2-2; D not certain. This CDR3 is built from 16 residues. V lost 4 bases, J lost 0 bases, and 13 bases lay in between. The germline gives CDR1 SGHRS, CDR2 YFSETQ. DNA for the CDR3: TGCGCCAGCAGCGTCGAAGGTGGGACGAACACCGGGGAGCTGTTTTTT. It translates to CASSVEGGTNTGELFF.

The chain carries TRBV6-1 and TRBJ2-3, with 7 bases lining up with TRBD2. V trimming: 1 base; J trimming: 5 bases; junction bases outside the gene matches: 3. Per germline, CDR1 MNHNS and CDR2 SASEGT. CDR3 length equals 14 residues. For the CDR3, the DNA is TGTGCCAGCAGTGAAGGGCGCGGGGGAGATACGCAGTATTTT. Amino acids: CASSEGRGGDTQYF.

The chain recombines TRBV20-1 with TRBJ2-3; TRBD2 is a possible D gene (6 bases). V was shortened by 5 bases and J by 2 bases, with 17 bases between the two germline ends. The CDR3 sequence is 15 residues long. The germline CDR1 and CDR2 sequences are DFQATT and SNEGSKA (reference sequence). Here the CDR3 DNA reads TGCAGTGCTCGACACTCTAGCGTCTACACAGATACGCAGTATTTT. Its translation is CSARHSSVYTDTQYF.

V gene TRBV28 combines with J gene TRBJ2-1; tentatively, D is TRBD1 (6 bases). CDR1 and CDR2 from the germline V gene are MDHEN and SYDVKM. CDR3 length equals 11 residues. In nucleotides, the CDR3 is TGTGCTACATCAGGGGACAATGAGCAGTTCTTC. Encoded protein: CATSGDNEQFF.

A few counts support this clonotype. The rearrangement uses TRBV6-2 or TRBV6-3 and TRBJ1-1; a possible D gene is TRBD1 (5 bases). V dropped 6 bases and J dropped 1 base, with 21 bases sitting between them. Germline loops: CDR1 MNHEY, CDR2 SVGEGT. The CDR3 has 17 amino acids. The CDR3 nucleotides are TGTGCCAGCAGCCGCGACAGCGGCGGGGCGAGGAACACTGAAGCTTTCTTT. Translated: CASSRDSGGARNTEAFF.

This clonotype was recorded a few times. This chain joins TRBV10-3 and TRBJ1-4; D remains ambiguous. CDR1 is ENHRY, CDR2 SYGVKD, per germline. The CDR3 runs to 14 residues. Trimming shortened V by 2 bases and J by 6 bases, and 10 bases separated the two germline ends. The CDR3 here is CAISERSQDEKLFF. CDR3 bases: TGTGCCATCAGTGAGCGGAGCCAGGATGAAAAACTGTTTTTT.

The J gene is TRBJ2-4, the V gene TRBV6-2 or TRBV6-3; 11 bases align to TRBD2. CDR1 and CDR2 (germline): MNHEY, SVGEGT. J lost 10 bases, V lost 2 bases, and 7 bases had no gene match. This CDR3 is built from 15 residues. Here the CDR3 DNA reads TGTGCCAGCAGTTACCCTGGGACTAGCGGATTTATTCAGTACTTC. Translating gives CASSYPGTSGFIQYF.

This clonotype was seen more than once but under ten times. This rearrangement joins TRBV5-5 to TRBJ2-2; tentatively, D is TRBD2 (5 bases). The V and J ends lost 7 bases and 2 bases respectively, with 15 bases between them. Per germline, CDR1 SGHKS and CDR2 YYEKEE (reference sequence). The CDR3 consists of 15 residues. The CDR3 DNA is TGTGCCAGCCTACGAGGCGCTAGCAACACCGGGGAGCTGTTTTTT. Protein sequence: CASLRGASNTGELFF.

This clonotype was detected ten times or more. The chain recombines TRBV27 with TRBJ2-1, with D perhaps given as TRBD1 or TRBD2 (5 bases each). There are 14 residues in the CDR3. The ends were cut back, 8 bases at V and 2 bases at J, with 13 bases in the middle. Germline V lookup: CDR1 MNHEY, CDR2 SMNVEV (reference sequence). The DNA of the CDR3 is TGTGCCAGCCGAGACCGGGGACCCTACAATGAGCAGTTCTTC. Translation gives CASRDRGPYNEQFF.

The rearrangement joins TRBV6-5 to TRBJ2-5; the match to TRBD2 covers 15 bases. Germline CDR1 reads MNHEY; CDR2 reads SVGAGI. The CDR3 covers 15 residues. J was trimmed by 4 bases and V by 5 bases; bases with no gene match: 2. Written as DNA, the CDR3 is TGTGCCAGCAGTGGGGGACTAGCGGGAGGAGAGACCCAGTACTTC. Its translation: CASSGGLAGGETQYF.

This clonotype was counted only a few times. CDR3 DNA: TGTGCCAGCAGCTTATTCGCTAGCGGGGTTCTCTGGGAGACCCAGTACTTC. Protein: CASSLFASGVLWETQYF. The chain employs TRBV7-8 and TRBJ2-5; TRBD2 matches at 9 bases. The V and J ends lost 2 bases and 5 bases, in that order; junction bases with no gene match: 12. From germline, CDR1 is SGHVS and CDR2 FQNEAQ. There are 17 residues in the CDR3.

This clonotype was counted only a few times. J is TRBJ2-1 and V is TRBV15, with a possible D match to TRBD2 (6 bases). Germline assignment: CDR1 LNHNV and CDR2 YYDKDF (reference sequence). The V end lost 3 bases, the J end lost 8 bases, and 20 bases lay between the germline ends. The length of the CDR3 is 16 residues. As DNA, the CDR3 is TGTGCCACCAGCAGGGGGGGACTGGGTTCTTACGATGAGCAGTTCTTC. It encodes CATSRGGLGSYDEQFF.

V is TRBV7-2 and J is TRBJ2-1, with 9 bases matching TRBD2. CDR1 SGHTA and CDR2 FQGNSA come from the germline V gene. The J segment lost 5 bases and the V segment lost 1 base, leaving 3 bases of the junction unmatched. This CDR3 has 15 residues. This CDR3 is CASSLGGRVDNEQFF. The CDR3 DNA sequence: TGTGCCAGCAGCTTAGGCGGGAGGGTCGACAATGAGCAGTTCTTC.

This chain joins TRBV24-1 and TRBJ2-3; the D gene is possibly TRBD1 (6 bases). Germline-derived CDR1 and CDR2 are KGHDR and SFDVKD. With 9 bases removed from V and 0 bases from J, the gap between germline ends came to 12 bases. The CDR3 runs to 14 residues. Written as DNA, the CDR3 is TGTGCCACCGATAGAGGACAGAGCACAGATACGCAGTATTTT. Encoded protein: CATDRGQSTDTQYF.

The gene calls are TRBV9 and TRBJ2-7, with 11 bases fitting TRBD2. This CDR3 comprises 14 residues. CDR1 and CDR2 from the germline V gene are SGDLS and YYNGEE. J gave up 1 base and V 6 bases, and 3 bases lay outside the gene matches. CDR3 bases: TGTGCCAGCAAGGGACTAGCGGCATCCTACGAGCAGTACTTC. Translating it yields CASKGLAASYEQYF.

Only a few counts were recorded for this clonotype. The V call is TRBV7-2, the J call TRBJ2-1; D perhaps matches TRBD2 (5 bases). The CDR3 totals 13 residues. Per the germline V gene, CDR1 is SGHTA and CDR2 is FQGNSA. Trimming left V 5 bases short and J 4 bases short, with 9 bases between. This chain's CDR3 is CASSPRTYNEQFF. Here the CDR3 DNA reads TGTGCCAGCAGCCCCAGGACTTACAATGAGCAGTTCTTC.

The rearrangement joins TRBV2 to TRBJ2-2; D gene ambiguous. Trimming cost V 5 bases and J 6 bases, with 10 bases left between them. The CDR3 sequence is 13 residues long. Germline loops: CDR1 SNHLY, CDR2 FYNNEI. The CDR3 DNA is TGTGCCAGCAGTCTCCCGGGTCCCGGGGAGCTGTTTTTT. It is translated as CASSLPGPGELFF.

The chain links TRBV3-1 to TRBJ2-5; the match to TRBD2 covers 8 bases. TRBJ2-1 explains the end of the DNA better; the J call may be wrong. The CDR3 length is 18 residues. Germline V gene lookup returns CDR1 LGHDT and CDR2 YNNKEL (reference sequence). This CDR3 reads CASSQEAIRLAPYNEQFF. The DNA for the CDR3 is TGTGCCAGCAGCCAAGAAGCAATTAGACTAGCGCCATACAATGAGCAGTTCTTC.

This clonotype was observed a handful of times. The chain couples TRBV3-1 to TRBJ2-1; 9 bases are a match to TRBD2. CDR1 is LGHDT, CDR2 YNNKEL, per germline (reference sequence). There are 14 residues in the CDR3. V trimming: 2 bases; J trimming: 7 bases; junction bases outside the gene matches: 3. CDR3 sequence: CASSQTSGQNEQFF. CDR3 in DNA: TGTGCCAGCAGCCAAACTAGCGGGCAGAATGAGCAGTTCTTC.

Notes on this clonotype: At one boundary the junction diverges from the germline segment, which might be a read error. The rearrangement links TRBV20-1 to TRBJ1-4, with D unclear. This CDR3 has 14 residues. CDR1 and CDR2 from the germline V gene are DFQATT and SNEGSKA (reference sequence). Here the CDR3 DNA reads TGCAATGCTAGACACGACTGGGGTGGGGAAAAACTGTTTTTT. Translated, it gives CNARHDWGGEKLFF.

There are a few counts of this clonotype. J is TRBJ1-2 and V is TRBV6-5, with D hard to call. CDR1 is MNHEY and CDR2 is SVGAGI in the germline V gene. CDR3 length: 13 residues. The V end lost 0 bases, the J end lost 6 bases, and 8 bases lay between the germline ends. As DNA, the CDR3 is TGTGCCAGCAGTTACTCAGGAGGGCATGGCTACACCTTC. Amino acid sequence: CASSYSGGHGYTF.